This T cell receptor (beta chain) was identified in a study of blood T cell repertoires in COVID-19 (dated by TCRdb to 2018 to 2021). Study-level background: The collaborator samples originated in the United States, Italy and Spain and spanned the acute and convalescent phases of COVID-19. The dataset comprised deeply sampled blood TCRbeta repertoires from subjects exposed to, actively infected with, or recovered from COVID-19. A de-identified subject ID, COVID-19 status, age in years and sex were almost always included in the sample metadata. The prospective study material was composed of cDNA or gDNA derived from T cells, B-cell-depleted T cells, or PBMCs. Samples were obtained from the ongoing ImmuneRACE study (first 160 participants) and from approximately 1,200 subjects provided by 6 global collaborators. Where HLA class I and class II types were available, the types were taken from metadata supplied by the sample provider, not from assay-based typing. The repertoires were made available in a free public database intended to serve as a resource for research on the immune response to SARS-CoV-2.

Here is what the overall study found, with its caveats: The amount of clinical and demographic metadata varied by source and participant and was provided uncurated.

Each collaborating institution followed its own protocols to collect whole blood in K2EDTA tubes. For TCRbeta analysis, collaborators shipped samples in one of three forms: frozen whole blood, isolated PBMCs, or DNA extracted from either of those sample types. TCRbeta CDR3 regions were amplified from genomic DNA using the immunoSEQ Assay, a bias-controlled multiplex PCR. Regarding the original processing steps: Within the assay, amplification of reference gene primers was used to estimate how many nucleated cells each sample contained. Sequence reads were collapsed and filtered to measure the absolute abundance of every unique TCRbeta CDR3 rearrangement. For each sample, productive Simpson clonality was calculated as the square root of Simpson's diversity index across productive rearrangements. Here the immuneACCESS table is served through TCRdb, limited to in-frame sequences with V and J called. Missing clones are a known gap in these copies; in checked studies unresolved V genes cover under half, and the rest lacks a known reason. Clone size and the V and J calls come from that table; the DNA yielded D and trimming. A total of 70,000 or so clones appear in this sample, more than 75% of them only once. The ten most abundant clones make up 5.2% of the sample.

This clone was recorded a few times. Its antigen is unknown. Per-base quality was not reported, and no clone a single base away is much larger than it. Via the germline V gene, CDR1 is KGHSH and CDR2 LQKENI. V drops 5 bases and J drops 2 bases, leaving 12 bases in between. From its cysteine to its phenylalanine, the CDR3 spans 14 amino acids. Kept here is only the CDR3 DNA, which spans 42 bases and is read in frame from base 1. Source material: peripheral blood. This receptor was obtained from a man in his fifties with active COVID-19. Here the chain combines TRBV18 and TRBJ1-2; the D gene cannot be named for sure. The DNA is TGTGCCAGCTCAGCAAAGATGCTAAACTATGGCTACACCTTC. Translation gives CASSAKMLNYGYTF.